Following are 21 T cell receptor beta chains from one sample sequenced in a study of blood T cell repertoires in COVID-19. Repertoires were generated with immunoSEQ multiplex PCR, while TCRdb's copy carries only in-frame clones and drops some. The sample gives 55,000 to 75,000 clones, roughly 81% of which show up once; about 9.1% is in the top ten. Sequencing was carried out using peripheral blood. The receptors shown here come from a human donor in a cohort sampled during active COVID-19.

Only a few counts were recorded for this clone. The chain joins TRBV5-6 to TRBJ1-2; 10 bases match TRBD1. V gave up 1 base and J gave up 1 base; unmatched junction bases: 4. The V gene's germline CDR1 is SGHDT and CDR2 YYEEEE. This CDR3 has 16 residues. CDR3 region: CASSLPGTGVNYGYTF. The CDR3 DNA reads TGTGCCAGCAGCTTGCCGGGGACAGGGGTTAACTATGGCTACACCTTC.

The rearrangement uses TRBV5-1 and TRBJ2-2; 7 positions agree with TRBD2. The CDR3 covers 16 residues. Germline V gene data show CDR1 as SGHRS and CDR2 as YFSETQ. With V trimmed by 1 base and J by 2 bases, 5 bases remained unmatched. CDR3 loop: CASSLLASGNTGELFF. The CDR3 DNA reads TGCGCCAGCAGCTTGTTGGCTAGCGGTAACACCGGGGAGCTGTTTTTT.

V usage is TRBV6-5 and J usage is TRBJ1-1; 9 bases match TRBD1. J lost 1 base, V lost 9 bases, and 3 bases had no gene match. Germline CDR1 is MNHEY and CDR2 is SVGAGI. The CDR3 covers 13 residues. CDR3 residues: CASGQGKNTEAFF. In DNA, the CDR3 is TGTGCCAGTGGACAGGGGAAGAACACTGAAGCTTTCTTT.

CDR3 sequence reads: CASSLSPSRTGGDEQYF. CDR3 DNA: TGTGCCAGCAGTTTATCCCCCTCAAGGACAGGGGGTGACGAGCAGTACTTC. The chain uses TRBV28 and TRBJ2-7; 10 bases are a match to TRBD1. The germline V gene encodes CDR1 MDHEN and CDR2 SYDVKM. The CDR3 has 17 residues. V was pared by 1 base and J by 5 bases, with 11 bases of the junction left unmatched.

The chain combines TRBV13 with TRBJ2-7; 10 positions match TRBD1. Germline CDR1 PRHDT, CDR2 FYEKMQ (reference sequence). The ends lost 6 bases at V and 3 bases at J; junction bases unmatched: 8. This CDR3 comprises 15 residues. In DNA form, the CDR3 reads TGTGCCAGCAGTCATACGACAGGGGGCTTCTACGAGCAGTACTTC. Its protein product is CASSHTTGGFYEQYF.

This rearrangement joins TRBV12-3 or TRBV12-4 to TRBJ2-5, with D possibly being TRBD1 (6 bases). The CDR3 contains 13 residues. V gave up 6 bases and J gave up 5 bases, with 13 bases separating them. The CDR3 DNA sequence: TGTGCCAGCAGAATCTCGCAGGGGGAGACCCAGTACTTC. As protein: CASRISQGETQYF.

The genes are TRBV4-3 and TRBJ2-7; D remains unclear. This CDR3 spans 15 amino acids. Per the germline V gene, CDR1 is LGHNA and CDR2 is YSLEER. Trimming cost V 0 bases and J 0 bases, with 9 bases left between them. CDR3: CASSQDLADSYEQYF. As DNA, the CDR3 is TGCGCCAGCAGCCAAGATCTGGCGGACTCCTACGAGCAGTACTTC.

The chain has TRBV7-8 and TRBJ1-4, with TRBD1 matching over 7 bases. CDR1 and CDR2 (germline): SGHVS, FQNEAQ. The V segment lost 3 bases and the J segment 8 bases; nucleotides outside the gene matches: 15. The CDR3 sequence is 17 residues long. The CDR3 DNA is TGTGCCAGCAGCTTCGACAGGGTTAGCCCTTTCGGAGAAAAACTGTTTTTT. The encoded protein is CASSFDRVSPFGEKLFF.

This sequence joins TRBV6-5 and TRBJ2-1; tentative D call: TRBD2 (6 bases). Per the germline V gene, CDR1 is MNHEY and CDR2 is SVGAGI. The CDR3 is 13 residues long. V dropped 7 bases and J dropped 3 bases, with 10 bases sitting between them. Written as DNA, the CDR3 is TGTGCCAGCAAACGACTAGACTACAATGAGCAGTTCTTC. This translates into CASKRLDYNEQFF.

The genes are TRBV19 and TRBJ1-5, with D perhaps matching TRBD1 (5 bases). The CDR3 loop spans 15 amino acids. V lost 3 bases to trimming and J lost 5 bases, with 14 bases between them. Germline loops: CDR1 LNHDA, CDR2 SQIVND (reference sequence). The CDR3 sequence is CASSINPGGHQPQHF. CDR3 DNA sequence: TGTGCCAGTAGTATTAATCCGGGGGGACATCAGCCCCAGCATTTT.

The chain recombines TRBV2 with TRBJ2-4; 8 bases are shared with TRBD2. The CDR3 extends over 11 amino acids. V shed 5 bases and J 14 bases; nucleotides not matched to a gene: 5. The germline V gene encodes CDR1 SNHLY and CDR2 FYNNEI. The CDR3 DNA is TGTGCCAGCAGTATGGGGACTAGAGAGTACTTC. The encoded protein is CASSMGTREYF.

CDR3 loop: CASSEEPGLAGVLEETQYF. The CDR3 nucleotides are TGTGCCAGCAGTGAAGAACCGGGACTAGCGGGAGTTCTCGAAGAGACCCAGTACTTC. The genes are TRBV2 and TRBJ2-5, with 14 positions matching TRBD2. The V segment lost 1 base and the J segment 3 bases; nucleotides outside the gene matches: 10. Germline values: CDR1 SNHLY, CDR2 FYNNEI. The CDR3 consists of 19 residues.

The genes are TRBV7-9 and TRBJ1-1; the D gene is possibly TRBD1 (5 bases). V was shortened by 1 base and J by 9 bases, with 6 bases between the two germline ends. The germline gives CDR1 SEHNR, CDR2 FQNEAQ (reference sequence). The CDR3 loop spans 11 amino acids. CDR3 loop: CASSLEGKAFF. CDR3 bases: TGTGCCAGCAGCTTAGAGGGGAAAGCTTTCTTT.

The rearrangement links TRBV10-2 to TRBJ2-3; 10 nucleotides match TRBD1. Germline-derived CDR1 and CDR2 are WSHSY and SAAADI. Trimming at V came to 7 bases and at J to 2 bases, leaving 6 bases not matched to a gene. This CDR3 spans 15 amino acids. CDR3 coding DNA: TGCGCCAGCAATCGGGACAGGGGAGACACAGATACGCAGTATTTT. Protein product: CASNRDRGDTDTQYF.

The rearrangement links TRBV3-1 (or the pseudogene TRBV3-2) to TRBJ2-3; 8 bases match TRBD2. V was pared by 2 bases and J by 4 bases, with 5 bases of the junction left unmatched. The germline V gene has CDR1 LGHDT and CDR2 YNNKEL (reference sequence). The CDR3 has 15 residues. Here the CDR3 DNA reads TGTGCCAGCAGCCAAACCGGGAGGGCGGCAGATACGCAGTATTTT. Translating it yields CASSQTGRAADTQYF.

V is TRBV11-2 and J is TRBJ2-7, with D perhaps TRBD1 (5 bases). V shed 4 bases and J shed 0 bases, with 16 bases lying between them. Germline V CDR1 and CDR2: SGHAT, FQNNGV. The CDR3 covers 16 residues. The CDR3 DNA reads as TGTGCCAGCAGCTCGGAGCAGGGTTCGGGCTCCTACGAGCAGTACTTC. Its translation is CASSSEQGSGSYEQYF.

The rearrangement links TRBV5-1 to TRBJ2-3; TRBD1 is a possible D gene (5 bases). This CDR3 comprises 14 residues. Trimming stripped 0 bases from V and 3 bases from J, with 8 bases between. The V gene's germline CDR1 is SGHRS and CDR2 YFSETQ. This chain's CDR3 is CASSLGQSTDTQYF. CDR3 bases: TGCGCCAGCAGCTTGGGACAGTCTACAGATACGCAGTATTTT.

Here the CDR3 reads CASSRQGAYEQYF. The CDR3 nucleotides read TGTGCCAGCAGTAGACAGGGGGCCTACGAGCAGTACTTC. The gene calls are TRBV27 and TRBJ2-7; the match to TRBD1 covers 9 bases. CDR1 MNHEY and CDR2 SMNVEV come from the germline V gene (reference sequence). The V gene end was trimmed by 5 bases and the J gene end by 2 bases; junction bases not matched to a gene: 1. This CDR3 has 13 amino acids.

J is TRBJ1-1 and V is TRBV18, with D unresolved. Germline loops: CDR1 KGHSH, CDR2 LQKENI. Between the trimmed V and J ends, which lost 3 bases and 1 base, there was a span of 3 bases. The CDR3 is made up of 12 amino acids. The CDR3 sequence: CASSPSNTEAFF. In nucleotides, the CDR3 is TGTGCCAGCTCACCCTCGAACACTGAAGCTTTCTTT.

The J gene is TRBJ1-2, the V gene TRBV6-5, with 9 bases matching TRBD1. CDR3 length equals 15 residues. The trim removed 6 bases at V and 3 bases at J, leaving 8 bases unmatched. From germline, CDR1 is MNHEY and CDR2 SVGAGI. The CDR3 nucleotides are TGTGCCAGCAGGAGTGAGGACAGGGGTGACTATGGCTACACCTTC. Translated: CASRSEDRGDYGYTF.

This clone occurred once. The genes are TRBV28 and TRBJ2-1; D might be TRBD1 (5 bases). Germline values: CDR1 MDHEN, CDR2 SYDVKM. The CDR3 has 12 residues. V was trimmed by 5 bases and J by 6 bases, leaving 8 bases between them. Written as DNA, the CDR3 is TGTGCCAGCAGTAGCAGGGCCAATGAGCAGTTCTTC. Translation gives CASSSRANEQFF.